This T cell receptor (beta chain) was captured in a study of T cells in Graves' hyperthyroidism and ophthalmopathy. Using RNA transcripts as the source, TCR beta CDR3 regions were amplified. TCR CDR3 underwent first-round RT-PCR with the HTBI primer set. One entry per CDR3 protein, called by TCRdb with MiXCR from the multiplex PCR reads. Seen here are 750,000 to 900,000 distinct CDR3 sequences, 35% to 45% observed once, and the top ten hold more than 7%. V dropped 3 bases and J dropped 3; count of bases not matched to a gene: 1. In germline, CDR1 is SGHAT, CDR2 FQNNGV. CDR3 length: 14 amino acids. This clonotype appeared many times.

The sequencing input was blood. This sequence originates from a man aged 18 to 35 with Graves' hyperthyroidism. J is TRBJ2-2 and V is TRBV11-2, with 7 bases lining up with TRBD1. The chain's CDR3 is CASSFTGDTGELFF. CDR3 nucleotide sequence: TGTGCCAGCAGCTTCACAGGGGACACCGGGGAGCTGTTTTTT.